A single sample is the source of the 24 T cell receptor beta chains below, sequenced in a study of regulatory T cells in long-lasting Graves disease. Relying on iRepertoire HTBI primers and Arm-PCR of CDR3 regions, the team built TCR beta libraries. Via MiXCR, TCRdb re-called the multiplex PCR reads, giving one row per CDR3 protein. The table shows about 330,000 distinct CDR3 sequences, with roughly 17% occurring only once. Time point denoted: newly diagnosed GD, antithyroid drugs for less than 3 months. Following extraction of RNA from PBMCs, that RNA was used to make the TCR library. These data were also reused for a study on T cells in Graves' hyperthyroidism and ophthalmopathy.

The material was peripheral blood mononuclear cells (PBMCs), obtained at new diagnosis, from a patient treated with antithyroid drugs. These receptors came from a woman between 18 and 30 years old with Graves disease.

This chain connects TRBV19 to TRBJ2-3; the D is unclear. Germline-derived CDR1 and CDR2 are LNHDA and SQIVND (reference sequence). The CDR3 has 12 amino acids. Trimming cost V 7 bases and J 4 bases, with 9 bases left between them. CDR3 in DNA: TGTGCCAGTATGTCAAGGGCAGATACGCAGTATTTT. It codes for CASMSRADTQYF.

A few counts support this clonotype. The CDR3: CASSKDRGVWEKLFF. The DNA of the CDR3 is TGTGCCAGCAGCAAAGACCGGGGTGTTTGGGAAAAACTGTTTTTT. This chain uses TRBV7-9 with TRBJ1-4; D is uncertain. The CDR3 runs to 15 residues. The germline V gene encodes CDR1 SEHNR and CDR2 FQNEAQ (reference sequence). The V and J ends lost 5 bases and 8 bases respectively, with 18 bases between them. Variable domain in full (rest from reference TRBV7-9 and TRBJ1-4): DTGVSQNPRHKITKRGQNVTFRCDPISEHNRLYWYRQTLGQGPEFLTYFQNEAQLEKSRLLSDRFSAERPKGSFSTLEIQRTEQGDSAMYLCASSKDRGVWEKLFFGSGTQLSVL.

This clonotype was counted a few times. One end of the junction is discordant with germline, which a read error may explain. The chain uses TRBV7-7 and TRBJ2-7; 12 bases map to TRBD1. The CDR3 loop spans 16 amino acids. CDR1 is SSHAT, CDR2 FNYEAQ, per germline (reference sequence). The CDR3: CASSLGDRGRVHEQYF. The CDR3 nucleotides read TGTGCTAGCAGCTTAGGGGACAGGGGGCGCGTCCACGAGCAGTACTTC.

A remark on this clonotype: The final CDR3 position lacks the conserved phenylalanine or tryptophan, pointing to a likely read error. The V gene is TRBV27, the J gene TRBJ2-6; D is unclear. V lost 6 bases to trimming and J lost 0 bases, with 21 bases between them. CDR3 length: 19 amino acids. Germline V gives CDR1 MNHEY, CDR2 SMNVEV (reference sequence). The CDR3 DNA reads TGTGCCAGCAGACCAAGGGTTTTGAGTGCCGACTCTGGGGCCAACGTCCTGACTCTC. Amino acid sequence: CASRPRVLSADSGANVLTL.

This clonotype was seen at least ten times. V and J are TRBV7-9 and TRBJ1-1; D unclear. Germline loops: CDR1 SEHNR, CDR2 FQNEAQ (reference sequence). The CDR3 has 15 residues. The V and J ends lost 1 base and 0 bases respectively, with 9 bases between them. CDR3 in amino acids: CASSLVSEMNTEAFF. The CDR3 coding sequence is TGTGCCAGCAGCTTAGTGTCAGAGATGAACACTGAAGCTTTCTTT.

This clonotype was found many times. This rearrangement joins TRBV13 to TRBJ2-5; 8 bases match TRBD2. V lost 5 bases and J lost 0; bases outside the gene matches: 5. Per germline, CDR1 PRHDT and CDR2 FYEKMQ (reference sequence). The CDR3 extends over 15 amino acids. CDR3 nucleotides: TGTGCCAGCAGCGGATTACTAGCGGACCAAGAGACCCAGTACTTC. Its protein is CASSGLLADQETQYF.

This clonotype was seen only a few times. The CDR3 spells CASSGQGAGYGYTF. Here the CDR3 DNA reads TGTGCCAGCAGCGGACAGGGGGCAGGCTATGGCTACACCTTC. The chain uses TRBV7-2 and TRBJ1-2; 11 nucleotides match TRBD1. With V trimmed by 5 bases and J by 4 bases, 3 bases remained unmatched. The CDR3 contains 14 residues. Germline values: CDR1 SGHTA, CDR2 FQGNSA. Looking up the rest from reference TRBV7-2 and TRBJ1-2 gives the full variable domain: GAGVSQSPSNKVTEKGKDVELRCDPISGHTALYWYRQSLGQGLEFLIYFQGNSAPDKSGLPSDRFSAERTGGSVSTLTIQRTQQEDSAVYLCASSGQGAGYGYTFGSGTRLTVV.

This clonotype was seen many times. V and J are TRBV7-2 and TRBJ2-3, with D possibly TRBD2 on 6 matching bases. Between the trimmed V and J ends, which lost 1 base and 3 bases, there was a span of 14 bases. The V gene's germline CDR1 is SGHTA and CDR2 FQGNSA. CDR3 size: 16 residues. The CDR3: CASSLVVGRSTDTQYF. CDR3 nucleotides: TGTGCCAGCAGCTTAGTGGTAGGGAGGTCAACAGATACGCAGTATTTT.

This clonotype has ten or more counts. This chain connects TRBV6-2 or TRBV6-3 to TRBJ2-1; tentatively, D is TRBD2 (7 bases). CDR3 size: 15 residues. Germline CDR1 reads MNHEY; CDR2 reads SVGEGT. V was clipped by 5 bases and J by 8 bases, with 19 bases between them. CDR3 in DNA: TGTGCCAGCAGTGAAGGGGGGGCAGGTTCGGATGAGCAGTTCTTC. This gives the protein CASSEGGAGSDEQFF.

The chain's CDR3 is CASSQAWEGASSDTQYF. CDR3 nucleotides: TGTGCCAGCAGCCAAGCCTGGGAGGGGGCTTCTTCAGATACGCAGTATTTT. The rearrangement joins TRBV3-1 to TRBJ2-3; TRBD1 or TRBD2 may be the D gene (7 bases each). Looked up from germline, CDR1 is LGHDT and CDR2 is YNNKEL (reference sequence). The CDR3 is made up of 17 amino acids. Between the trimmed V and J ends, which lost 1 base and 4 bases, there was a span of 18 bases.

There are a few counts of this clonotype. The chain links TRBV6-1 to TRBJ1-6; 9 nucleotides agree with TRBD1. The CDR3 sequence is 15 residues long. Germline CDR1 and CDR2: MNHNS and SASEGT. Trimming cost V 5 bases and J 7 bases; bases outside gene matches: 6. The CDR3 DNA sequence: TGTGCCAGCAGTCAGGGGACAGGGCTAAATTCACCCCTCCACTTT. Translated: CASSQGTGLNSPLHF.

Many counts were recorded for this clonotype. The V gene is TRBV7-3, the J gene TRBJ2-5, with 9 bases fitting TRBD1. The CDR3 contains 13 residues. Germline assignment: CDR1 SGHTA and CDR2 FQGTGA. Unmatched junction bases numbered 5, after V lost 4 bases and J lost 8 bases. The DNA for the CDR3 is TGTGCCAGCAGCTCGGGACAGGGAGGAACCCAGTACTTC. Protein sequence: CASSSGQGGTQYF. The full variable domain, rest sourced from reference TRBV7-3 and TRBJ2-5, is GAGVSQTPSNKVTEKGKYVELRCDPISGHTALYWYRQSLGQGPEFLIYFQGTGAADDSGLPNDRFFAVRPEGSVSTLKIQRTERGDSAVYLCASSSGQGGTQYFGPGTRLLVL.

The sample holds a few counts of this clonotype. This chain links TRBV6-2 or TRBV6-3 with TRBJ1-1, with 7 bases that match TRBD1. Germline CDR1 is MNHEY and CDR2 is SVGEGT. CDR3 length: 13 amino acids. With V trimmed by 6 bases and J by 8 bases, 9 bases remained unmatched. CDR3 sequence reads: CASSAPGQREAFF. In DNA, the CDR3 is TGTGCCAGCAGCGCCCCGGGACAGCGAGAAGCTTTCTTT.

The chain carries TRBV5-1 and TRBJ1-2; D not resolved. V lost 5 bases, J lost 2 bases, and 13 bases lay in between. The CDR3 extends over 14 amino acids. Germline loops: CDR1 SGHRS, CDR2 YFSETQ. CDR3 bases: TGCGCCAGCAGACCCCTTCGGGAAAACTATGGCTACACCTTC. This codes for CASRPLRENYGYTF. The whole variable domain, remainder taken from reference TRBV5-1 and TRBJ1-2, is KAGVTQTPRYLIKTRGQQVTLSCSPISGHRSVSWYQQTPGQGLQFLFEYFSETQRNKGNFPGRFSGRQFSNSRSEMNVSTLELGDSALYLCASRPLRENYGYTFGSGTRLTVV.

CDR3 sequence reads: CSVETTSQGEQYF. DNA of the CDR3: TGCAGCGTTGAAACGACTAGCCAAGGCGAGCAGTACTTC. The gene calls are TRBV29-1 and TRBJ2-7; 7 bases match TRBD2. This CDR3 has 13 residues. CDR1 and CDR2 (germline): SQVTM, ANQGSEA. Trimming took 2 bases from V and 6 from J; bases not matched to a gene: 7.

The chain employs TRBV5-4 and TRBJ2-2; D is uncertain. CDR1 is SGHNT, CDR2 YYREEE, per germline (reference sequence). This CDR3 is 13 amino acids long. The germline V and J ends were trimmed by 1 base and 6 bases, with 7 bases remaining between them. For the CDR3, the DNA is TGTGCCAGCAGCTTGAAAGTCGCCGGGGAGCTGTTTTTT. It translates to CASSLKVAGELFF.

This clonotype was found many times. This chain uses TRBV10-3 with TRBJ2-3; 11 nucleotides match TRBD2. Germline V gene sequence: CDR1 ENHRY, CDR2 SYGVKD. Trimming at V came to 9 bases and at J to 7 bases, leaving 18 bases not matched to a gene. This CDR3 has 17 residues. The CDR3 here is CAILPSLTSGGRHTQYF. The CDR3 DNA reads TGTGCCATTTTGCCCTCTCTTACTAGCGGGGGCCGACATACGCAGTATTTT.

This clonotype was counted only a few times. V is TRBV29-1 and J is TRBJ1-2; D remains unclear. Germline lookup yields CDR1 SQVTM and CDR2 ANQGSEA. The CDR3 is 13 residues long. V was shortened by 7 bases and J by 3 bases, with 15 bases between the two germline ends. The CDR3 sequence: CSAAWETYYGYTF. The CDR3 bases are TGCAGCGCTGCTTGGGAGACCTACTATGGCTACACCTTC.

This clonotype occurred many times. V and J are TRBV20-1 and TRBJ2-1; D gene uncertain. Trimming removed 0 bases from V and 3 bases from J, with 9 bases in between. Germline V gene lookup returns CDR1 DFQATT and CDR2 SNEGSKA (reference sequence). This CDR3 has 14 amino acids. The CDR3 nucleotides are TGCAGTGCTAGAGATCACAGCGACTACAATGAGCAGTTCTTC. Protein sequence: CSARDHSDYNEQFF.

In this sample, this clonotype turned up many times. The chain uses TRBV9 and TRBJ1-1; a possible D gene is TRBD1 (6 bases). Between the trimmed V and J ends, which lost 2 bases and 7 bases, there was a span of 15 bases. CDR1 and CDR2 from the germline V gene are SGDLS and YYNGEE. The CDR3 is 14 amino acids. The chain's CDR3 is CASSVAPGQIEAFF. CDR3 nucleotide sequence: TGTGCCAGCAGCGTGGCCCCGGGACAAATTGAAGCTTTCTTT.

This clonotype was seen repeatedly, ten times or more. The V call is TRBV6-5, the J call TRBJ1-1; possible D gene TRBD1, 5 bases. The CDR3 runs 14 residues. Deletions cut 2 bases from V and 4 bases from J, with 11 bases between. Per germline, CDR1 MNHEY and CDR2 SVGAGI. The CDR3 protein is CASSYDLGGTEAFF. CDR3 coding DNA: TGTGCCAGCAGTTACGACCTGGGGGGCACTGAAGCTTTCTTT.

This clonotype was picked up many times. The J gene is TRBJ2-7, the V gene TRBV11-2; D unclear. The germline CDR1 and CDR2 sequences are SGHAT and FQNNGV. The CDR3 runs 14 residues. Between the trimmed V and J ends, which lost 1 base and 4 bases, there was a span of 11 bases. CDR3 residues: CASSLAGSAYEQYF. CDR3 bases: TGTGCCAGCAGCTTAGCGGGCAGCGCGTACGAGCAGTACTTC.

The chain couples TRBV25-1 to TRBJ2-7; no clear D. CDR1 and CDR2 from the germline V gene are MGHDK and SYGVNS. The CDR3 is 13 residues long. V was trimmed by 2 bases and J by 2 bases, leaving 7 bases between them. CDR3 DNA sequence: TGTGCCAGCAGTGAAACGGTGACCTACGAGCAGTACTTC. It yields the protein CASSETVTYEQYF.

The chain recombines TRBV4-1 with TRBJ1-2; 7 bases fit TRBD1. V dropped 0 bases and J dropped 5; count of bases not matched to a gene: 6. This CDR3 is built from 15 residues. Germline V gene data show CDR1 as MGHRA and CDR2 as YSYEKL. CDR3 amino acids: CASSQDQGQQYGYTF. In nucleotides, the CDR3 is TGCGCCAGCAGCCAAGATCAGGGACAGCAATATGGCTACACCTTC.